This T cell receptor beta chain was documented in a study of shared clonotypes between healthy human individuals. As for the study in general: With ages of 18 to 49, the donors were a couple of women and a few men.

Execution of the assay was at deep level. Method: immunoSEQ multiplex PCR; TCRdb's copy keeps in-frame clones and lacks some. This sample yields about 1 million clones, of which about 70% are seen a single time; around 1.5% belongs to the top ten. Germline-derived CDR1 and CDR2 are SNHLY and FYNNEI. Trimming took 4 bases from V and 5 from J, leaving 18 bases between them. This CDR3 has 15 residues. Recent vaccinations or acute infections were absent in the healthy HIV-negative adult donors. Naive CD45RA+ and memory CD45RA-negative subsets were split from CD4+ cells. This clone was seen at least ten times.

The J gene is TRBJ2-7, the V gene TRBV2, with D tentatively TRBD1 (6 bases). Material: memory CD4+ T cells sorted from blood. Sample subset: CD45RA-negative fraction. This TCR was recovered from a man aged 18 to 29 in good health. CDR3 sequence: CASSVGTTPPHEQYF. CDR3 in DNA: TGTGCCAGCAGTGTAGGGACAACACCGCCCCACGAGCAGTACTTC. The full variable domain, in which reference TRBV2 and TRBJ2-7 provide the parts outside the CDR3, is EPEVTQTPSHQVTQMGQEVILRCVPISNHLYFYWYRQILGQKVEFLVSFYNNEISEKSEIFDDQFSVERPDGSNFTLKIRSTKLEDSAMYFCASSVGTTPPHEQYFGPGTRLTVT.